The next 27 T cell receptor beta chains were all read from a single sample in a study of OX40 agonist ivuxolimab in advanced cancers. Libraries came from the immunoSEQ multiplex PCR assay. In TCRdb, the immuneACCESS table is reduced to in-frame sequences with V and J assigned. These tables do not hold every clone; where another copy was compared, an unresolved V gene accounts for under half, and the others remain unexplained. Across this sample there are 99,000 or so clones, with about 91% seen only once. The ten biggest clones cover roughly 0.33% of the sample. The specimen comprised CD4+ or CD8+ T cells sorted from blood, sampled in a trial of the OX40 agonist ivuxolimab. These receptors all stem from an adult with an advanced solid tumor such as melanoma, head and neck, liver or kidney cancer.

The V call is TRBV5-4, the J call TRBJ2-1, with D unresolved. Between the trimmed V and J ends, which lost 0 bases and 6 bases, there was a span of 10 bases. Germline assignment: CDR1 SGHNT and CDR2 YYREEE (reference sequence). The CDR3 has 14 amino acids. CDR3 amino acids: CASSLEGSSNEQFF. The CDR3 region has the DNA TGTGCCAGCAGCTTGGAAGGAAGTAGCAATGAGCAGTTCTTC.

This clone was seen a single time. The rearrangement joins TRBV11-2 to TRBJ2-3; D call uncertain. CDR1 is SGHAT and CDR2 is FQNNGV in the germline V gene. The V gene lost 0 bases and the J gene lost 3 bases, with 10 bases spanning the gap. The CDR3 spans 15 residues. The DNA for the CDR3 is TGTGCCAGCAGCTTAGAACCCGATTCGACAGATACGCAGTATTTT. Protein product: CASSLEPDSTDTQYF.

The chain recombines TRBV7-2 with TRBJ2-7; 7 bases fit TRBD2. The CDR3 spans 16 residues. V was pared by 4 bases and J by 0 bases, with 9 bases of the junction left unmatched. The germline V gene encodes CDR1 SGHTA and CDR2 FQGNSA. The chain's CDR3 is CASSSRLAASSYEQYF. The CDR3 DNA follows: TGTGCCAGCAGCTCAAGGCTAGCGGCGAGCTCCTACGAGCAGTACTTC.

The V call is TRBV5-1, the J call TRBJ2-5; D not resolved. This CDR3 has 12 residues. V dropped 6 bases and J dropped 4 bases, with 10 bases sitting between them. Germline values: CDR1 SGHRS, CDR2 YFSETQ. CDR3 nucleotide sequence: TGCGCCAGCACCACCCCCGGAGAGACCCAGTACTTC. Translated, it gives CASTTPGETQYF. Based on the CDR3 plus reference TRBV5-1 and TRBJ2-5, the full variable domain is KAGVTQTPRYLIKTRGQQVTLSCSPISGHRSVSWYQQTPGQGLQFLFEYFSETQRNKGNFPGRFSGRQFSNSRSEMNVSTLELGDSALYLCASTTPGETQYFGPGTRLLVL.

This chain uses TRBV7-3 with TRBJ2-1; 9 bases map to TRBD2. V dropped 1 base and J dropped 15; count of bases not matched to a gene: 13. The CDR3 is 15 amino acids. Germline CDR1 is SGHTA and CDR2 is FQGTGA. The CDR3 DNA reads as TGTGCCAGCAGCTTAAGCGGGAGGGTACCTCCCTGGGGGTTCTTC. Translating gives CASSLSGRVPPWGFF.

The chain carries TRBV4-3 and TRBJ2-5; D may be TRBD2 (6 bases). Deletions cut 3 bases from V and 5 bases from J, with 13 bases between. The CDR3 runs to 14 residues. The germline gives CDR1 LGHNA, CDR2 YSLEER. This CDR3 is CASSQETRVETQYF. The CDR3, as DNA: TGCGCCAGCAGCCAGGAGACTAGGGTCGAGACCCAGTACTTC.

The V gene is TRBV4-3, the J gene TRBJ2-1, with 7 bases fitting TRBD2. The CDR3 sequence is 17 residues long. CDR1 is LGHNA and CDR2 is YSLEER in the germline V gene. Germline trimming cut 3 bases from V and 7 bases from J; bases unmatched to any gene: 15. CDR3 nucleotides: TGCGCCAGCAGCCATGGGAGAGTAGCGGGTAAGAGGAATGAGCAGTTCTTC. Encoded protein: CASSHGRVAGKRNEQFF.

The gene calls are TRBV6-5 and TRBJ2-5, with 10 bases that match TRBD1. The CDR3 runs 15 residues. Germline V gives CDR1 MNHEY, CDR2 SVGAGI. V dropped 2 bases and J dropped 5; count of bases not matched to a gene: 5. This chain's CDR3 is CASSYRQGARETQYF. CDR3 DNA sequence: TGTGCCAGCAGTTACAGACAGGGGGCGAGGGAGACCCAGTACTTC.

The gene calls are TRBV20-1 and TRBJ2-7; D remains ambiguous. Germline CDR1 and CDR2: DFQATT and SNEGSKA (reference sequence). V was cut by 5 bases and J by 3 bases, with 8 bases left in between. CDR3 length: 11 residues. The DNA of the CDR3 is TGCAGTGCTGTCGATCTCTACGAGCAGTACTTC. Residues: CSAVDLYEQYF.

J is TRBJ2-1 and V is TRBV19; D might be TRBD1 (5 bases). Per the germline V gene, CDR1 is LNHDA and CDR2 is SQIVND (reference sequence). Trimming cost V 5 bases and J 2 bases, with 13 bases left between them. The CDR3 is 15 amino acids. The CDR3 loop is CASSPRTSPYNEQFF. As DNA, the CDR3 is TGTGCCAGTAGTCCCCGGACATCTCCCTACAATGAGCAGTTCTTC.

The J gene is TRBJ2-1, the V gene TRBV5-1; 9 bases are shared with TRBD2. V lost 4 bases and J lost 4; bases outside the gene matches: 6. Germline V gene sequence: CDR1 SGHRS, CDR2 YFSETQ. The CDR3 extends over 15 amino acids. For the CDR3, the DNA is TGCGCCAGCAGCCCCGTGGCGGGGGGGTACAATGAGCAGTTCTTC. Residues: CASSPVAGGYNEQFF.

The CDR3 DNA reads TGTGCCAGCAGTAGCCTAGCGGGAGCGGGAAACATTCAGTACTTC. It encodes CASSSLAGAGNIQYF. The chain uses TRBV6-1 and TRBJ2-4; TRBD2 matches 10 bases. Germline CDR1 MNHNS, CDR2 SASEGT. After removal of 5 bases from V and 6 bases from J, the junction contained 7 bases not matched to a gene. The CDR3 sequence is 15 residues long.

The rearrangement uses TRBV5-5 and TRBJ2-3; D unresolved. This CDR3 has 12 amino acids. Trimming stripped 4 bases from V and 4 bases from J, with 7 bases between. Germline values: CDR1 SGHKS, CDR2 YYEKEE (reference sequence). CDR3 sequence: CASSHTPDTQYF. In nucleotides, the CDR3 is TGTGCCAGCAGCCACACCCCAGATACGCAGTATTTT.

This sequence joins TRBV18 and TRBJ1-5, with no clear D. The CDR3 contains 12 residues. The germline V gene has CDR1 KGHSH and CDR2 LQKENI. Trimming took off 3 bases at V and 0 bases at J, with 0 bases between the two ends. CDR3 sequence (DNA): TGTGCCAGCTCACCTAGCAATCAGCCCCAGCATTTT. It codes for CASSPSNQPQHF.

The J gene is TRBJ2-7, the V gene TRBV5-8; D may be TRBD1 (5 bases). Trimming left V 4 bases short and J 0 bases short, with 8 bases between. Per germline, CDR1 SGHTS and CDR2 YDEGEE. The length of the CDR3 is 13 residues. The DNA of the CDR3 is TGTGCCAGCAGCAGCACAGGCTCCTACGAGCAGTACTTC. Its translation: CASSSTGSYEQYF.

V gene TRBV25-1 combines with J gene TRBJ2-1, with unresolved D. This CDR3 comprises 15 residues. Germline-derived CDR1 and CDR2 are MGHDK and SYGVNS. V lost 8 bases and J 3 bases, leaving 17 bases between the germline ends. The CDR3 reads CASLHDGKLYNEQFF. The CDR3 bases are TGTGCCAGCCTACATGATGGAAAGCTCTACAATGAGCAGTTCTTC.

The V call is TRBV2, the J call TRBJ2-2; D is perhaps TRBD1 (6 bases). V was cut by 8 bases and J by 7 bases, with 17 bases left in between. In germline, CDR1 is SNHLY, CDR2 FYNNEI. This CDR3 spans 14 amino acids. The CDR3 region is CASGGLQGVGELFF. The CDR3 DNA sequence: TGTGCCAGCGGGGGATTACAGGGTGTCGGGGAGCTGTTTTTT.

The chain joins TRBV2 to TRBJ1-3; D is uncertain. CDR3 length: 13 residues. The germline CDR1 and CDR2 sequences are SNHLY and FYNNEI. V dropped 6 bases and J dropped 4 bases, with 10 bases sitting between them. The CDR3 coding sequence is TGTGCCAGCAGCGGTCATGTCGGAAACACCATATATTTT. Translated, it gives CASSGHVGNTIYF.

V usage is TRBV27 and J usage is TRBJ2-5; no clear D. Trimming removed 0 bases at V and 2 bases at J, with 7 bases between. CDR3 length: 14 residues. The germline V gene has CDR1 MNHEY and CDR2 SMNVEV (reference sequence). The CDR3 reads CASSLSSVQETQYF. The CDR3 DNA is TGTGCCAGCAGTTTATCGTCAGTGCAAGAGACCCAGTACTTC.

J is TRBJ2-1 and V is TRBV7-2; 7 bases fit TRBD2. J was trimmed by 4 bases and V by 2 bases; bases with no gene match: 2. Per the germline V gene, CDR1 is SGHTA and CDR2 is FQGNSA. This CDR3 has 14 amino acids. The CDR3 DNA reads TGTGCCAGCAGCTTAACTAGCGAGTACAATGAGCAGTTCTTC. This encodes CASSLTSEYNEQFF. Looking up the rest from reference TRBV7-2 and TRBJ2-1 gives the full variable domain: GAGVSQSPSNKVTEKGKDVELRCDPISGHTALYWYRQSLGQGLEFLIYFQGNSAPDKSGLPSDRFSAERTGGSVSTLTIQRTQQEDSAVYLCASSLTSEYNEQFFGPGTRLTVL.

The chain has TRBV5-1 and TRBJ2-1; 8 nucleotides match TRBD1. J lost 3 bases, V lost 0 bases, and 5 bases had no gene match. In germline, CDR1 is SGHRS, CDR2 YFSETQ. The CDR3 contains 16 residues. The CDR3 loop reads CASSLEGQAGYNEQFF. The CDR3 DNA is TGCGCCAGCAGCTTGGAGGGACAGGCCGGCTACAATGAGCAGTTCTTC.

The chain couples TRBV2 to TRBJ2-7; TRBD1 agrees at 10 bases. V shed 0 bases, J shed 4 bases, and the junction held 3 bases outside the gene matches. CDR1 is SNHLY and CDR2 is FYNNEI in the germline V gene. The CDR3 covers 15 residues. CDR3 residues: CASSEARGQGYEQYF. CDR3 in DNA: TGTGCCAGCAGTGAAGCGAGGGGACAGGGGTACGAGCAGTACTTC.

This clone turned up a few times. The genes are TRBV29-1 and TRBJ2-2, with D possibly TRBD2 on 5 matching bases. The CDR3 sequence is 12 residues long. Germline V gene lookup returns CDR1 SQVTM and CDR2 ANQGSEA. Between the trimmed V and J ends, which lost 7 bases and 7 bases, there was a span of 13 bases. CDR3 amino acids: CSASPGGGELFF. The CDR3 DNA sequence: TGCAGCGCCTCCCCAGGAGGCGGGGAGCTGTTTTTT.

The chain is built from TRBV28 and TRBJ2-3; the match to TRBD2 covers 9 bases. Per germline, CDR1 MDHEN and CDR2 SYDVKM. V was pared by 7 bases and J by 2 bases, with 4 bases of the junction left unmatched. CDR3 length equals 14 residues. CDR3 in amino acids: CASKSGGNTDTQYF. The CDR3 DNA is TGTGCCAGCAAAAGCGGGGGGAACACAGATACGCAGTATTTT.

The V call is TRBV10-2, the J call TRBJ2-3, with 12 nucleotides matching TRBD1. Looked up from germline, CDR1 is WSHSY and CDR2 is SAAADI. This CDR3 region has 22 residues. V was clipped by 2 bases and J by 2 bases; unmatched bases: 20. CDR3 in amino acids: CASSEGDRGRVSGVTNTDTQYF. CDR3 DNA sequence: TGCGCCAGCAGTGAGGGGGACAGGGGGCGGGTTAGCGGGGTTACAAACACAGATACGCAGTATTTT.

This clone was counted a few times. The J gene is TRBJ1-5, the V gene TRBV19; TRBD1 agrees at 7 bases. CDR3 length equals 17 residues. The V gene end was trimmed by 2 bases and the J gene end by 1 base; junction bases not matched to a gene: 8. Germline CDR1 and CDR2: LNHDA and SQIVND (reference sequence). The CDR3 nucleotides read TGTGCCAGTAGTATAAGGGGGCAGGGCAGGAGCAATCAGCCCCAGCATTTT. Translated, it gives CASSIRGQGRSNQPQHF. Complete variable domain (other parts from reference TRBV19 and TRBJ1-5): DGGITQSPKYLFRKEGQNVTLSCEQNLNHDAMYWYRQDPGQGLRLIYYSQIVNDFQKGDIAEGYSVSREKKESFPLTVTSAQKNPTAFYLCASSIRGQGRSNQPQHFGDGTRLSIL.

The CDR3 spells CASSRDRGNNYGYTF. DNA of the CDR3: TGCGCCAGCAGCCGAGACAGGGGGAATAACTATGGCTACACCTTC. V is TRBV4-3 and J is TRBJ1-2, with TRBD1 identical over 9 bases. V was clipped by 4 bases and J by 1 base; unmatched bases: 4. From germline, CDR1 is LGHNA and CDR2 YSLEER. The CDR3 totals 15 residues.